The sample holds a few counts of the clone carrying this TCR beta chain. Its antigen remains unknown. These data belong to a study of early T cells in non-severe SARS-CoV-2 infection. Whole-study context: Sequenced material consisted of bulk RNA (from unsorted whole blood), and chains were unpaired. Overall study findings and caveats: Clonotype matching in VDJdb favored anti-spike CD8 responses and did not capture private and CD4 specificities.

The library protocol tagged individual cDNA molecules with unique molecular identifiers. TCRdb ran MiXCR on the 5' RACE reads and lists one entry per CDR3 protein. The table includes around 88,000 distinct CDR3 sequences, over 13% detected once. The germline gives CDR1 SGHNT, CDR2 YYREEE (reference sequence). This CDR3 is built from 14 residues. V was trimmed by 5 bases and J by 3 bases, leaving 9 bases between them. The clonotype comes from an adult who was a healthcare worker with PCR-confirmed SARS-CoV-2 infection or an uninfected control (not recorded which). Sequenced input: whole blood. The chain recombines TRBV5-4 with TRBJ1-6, with D possibly TRBD1 on 5 matching bases. The DNA for the CDR3 is TGTGCCAGCAGTGGGGACCTCTATAATTCACCCCTCCACTTT. Translation: CASSGDLYNSPLHF.